A few counts support the clone carrying this T cell receptor beta chain. The TCRbeta library incorporated unique molecular identifiers. TCRdb re-called the PCR reads with MiXCR, one entry per CDR3 protein. The top ten hold around 10% of the sample, which has more than 250,000 distinct CDR3 sequences, more than 8% seen once. The CDR3 is 15 residues long. Per germline, CDR1 SEHNR and CDR2 FQNEAQ (reference sequence). The J segment lost 5 bases and the V segment lost 5 bases, leaving 3 bases of the junction unmatched. These data come from a study of T-cell reconstitution after alpha-beta-depleted transplantation in children.

The sequenced sample was PBMCs from the stem cell graft donor, obtained from the stem cell graft. The chain recombines TRBV7-9 with TRBJ2-1; 13 bases line up with TRBD2. The receptor was isolated from a human donor who donated a stem cell graft to a child with SCID. In nucleotides, the CDR3 is TGTGCCAGCAGCAGACTAGCGGGGGGAGACAATGAGCAGTTCTTC. It yields the protein CASSRLAGGDNEQFF.